A selection of T cell receptor beta chains follows, all from one sample in a study of regulatory T cells in long-lasting Graves disease. TCRdb recomputed calls from the multiplex PCR reads with MiXCR, one row per CDR3 protein. Of some 560,000 distinct CDR3 sequences listed, more than 15% are singletons. These data were also filed under a second study, of T cells in Graves' hyperthyroidism and ophthalmopathy.

The sequencing used peripheral blood mononuclear cells (PBMCs), collected at new diagnosis, from a patient treated with antithyroid drugs. The receptor source for this set is a middle-aged woman with Graves disease. Both conserved end residues are part of each CDR3. Fields, in order: D gene, V gene, clone size, J gene, CDR3 protein, CDR3 DNA. The D gene is left open where the match is weak. Clone size is not always given. Where it is, it says once, few, many or a class for expanded clones.

d_call: -; v_call: TRBV6-8; clone_size: many; j_call: TRBJ2-7; cdr3_aa: CASSYNGDYEQYF; cdr3_nt: TGTGCCAGCAGTTACAATGGCGACTACGAGCAGTACTTC
d_call: -; v_call: TRBV4-1; clone_size: few; j_call: TRBJ1-6; cdr3_aa: CASRIVPGPNNSPLHF; cdr3_nt: TGCGCCAGCAGAATTGTACCGGGACCGAATAATTCACCCCTCCACTTT
d_call: TRBD1; v_call: TRBV4-2; clone_size: -; j_call: TRBJ2-7; cdr3_aa: CASSHGSGTGGVEQYF; cdr3_nt: TGTGCCAGCAGCCATGGCTCGGGGACAGGTGGGGTCGAGCAGTACTTC
d_call: -; v_call: TRBV3-1; clone_size: many; j_call: TRBJ2-3; cdr3_aa: CASSQGQLGTDTQYF; cdr3_nt: TGTGCCAGCAGCCAAGGACAGCTTGGGACAGATACGCAGTATTTT
d_call: TRBD2; v_call: TRBV10-2; clone_size: -; j_call: TRBJ2-7; cdr3_aa: CASTRTSGGTYEQYF; cdr3_nt: TGCGCCAGCACTAGGACTAGCGGGGGGACCTACGAGCAGTACTTC
d_call: TRBD1; v_call: TRBV3-1; clone_size: many; j_call: TRBJ2-3; cdr3_aa: CASSHDRGLTDTQYF; cdr3_nt: TGTGCCAGCAGCCATGACAGGGGACTCACAGATACGCAGTATTTT
d_call: -; v_call: TRBV12-3/TRBV12-4; clone_size: -; j_call: TRBJ2-7; cdr3_aa: CASSLIGLVSSYEQYF; cdr3_nt: TGTGCCAGCAGTTTAATCGGGCTAGTCAGCTCCTACGAGCAGTACTTC
d_call: TRBD1; v_call: TRBV12-3/TRBV12-4; clone_size: many; j_call: TRBJ1-2; cdr3_aa: CASSGQGRGYTF; cdr3_nt: TGTGCCAGCAGCGGACAGGGTCGGGGCTACACCTTC
d_call: -; v_call: TRBV27; clone_size: many; j_call: TRBJ2-1; cdr3_aa: CASAIGGGLNNEQFF; cdr3_nt: TGTGCCAGCGCCATTGGGGGTGGACTTAACAATGAGCAGTTCTTC
d_call: -; v_call: TRBV9; clone_size: few; j_call: TRBJ1-1; cdr3_aa: CASSVSSRTEAFF; cdr3_nt: TGTGCCAGCAGCGTTTCGTCCCGTACTGAAGCTTTCTTT
d_call: -; v_call: TRBV29-1; clone_size: -; j_call: TRBJ2-5; cdr3_aa: CSVAKETQYF; cdr3_nt: TGCAGCGTAGCGAAAGAGACCCAGTACTTC
d_call: TRBD1; v_call: TRBV2; clone_size: many; j_call: TRBJ1-5; cdr3_aa: CASSVGTGVGQPQHF; cdr3_nt: TGTGCCAGCAGTGTCGGGACAGGGGTAGGGCAGCCCCAGCATTTT
d_call: -; v_call: TRBV7-9; clone_size: -; j_call: TRBJ2-5; cdr3_aa: CASSNTGGQETQYF; cdr3_nt: TGTGCCAGCAGCAATACCGGGGGTCAAGAGACCCAGTACTTC
d_call: -; v_call: TRBV5-4; clone_size: few; j_call: TRBJ1-3; cdr3_aa: CASSLGDGGSGNTIYF; cdr3_nt: TGTGCCAGCAGCTTGGGGGACGGAGGCTCTGGAAACACCATATATTTT
d_call: -; v_call: TRBV2; clone_size: -; j_call: TRBJ2-2; cdr3_aa: CATRTATNTGELFF; cdr3_nt: TGTGCCACCCGGACGGCTACGAACACCGGGGAGCTGTTTTTT
d_call: -; v_call: TRBV28; clone_size: few; j_call: TRBJ1-6; cdr3_aa: CASSKPAGTNSPLHF; cdr3_nt: TGTGCCAGCTCCAAACCCGCTGGGACCAATTCACCCCTCCACTTT
d_call: -; v_call: TRBV2; clone_size: many; j_call: TRBJ2-3; cdr3_aa: CASSDNGDNTDTQYF; cdr3_nt: TGTGCCAGCAGTGATAACGGGGACAACACAGATACGCAGTATTTT
d_call: TRBD1; v_call: TRBV10-3; clone_size: -; j_call: TRBJ2-5; cdr3_aa: CAISGKWTGGEETQYF; cdr3_nt: TGTGCCATCAGTGGGAAGTGGACAGGGGGCGAGGAGACCCAGTACTTC
d_call: TRBD1; v_call: TRBV6-5; clone_size: many; j_call: TRBJ1-2; cdr3_aa: CASSYDRSGTGAGGYGYTF; cdr3_nt: TGTGCCAGCAGTTACGACCGATCTGGGACAGGGGCCGGTGGCTATGGCTACACCTTC
d_call: -; v_call: TRBV15; clone_size: many; j_call: TRBJ2-5; cdr3_aa: CATSRTVTKTQYF; cdr3_nt: TGTGCCACCAGCAGGACAGTGACGAAGACCCAGTACTTC
d_call: -; v_call: TRBV10-1; clone_size: many; j_call: TRBJ2-5; cdr3_aa: CASSGGQRLPETQYF; cdr3_nt: TGCGCCAGCAGTGGAGGGCAAAGGCTGCCGGAGACCCAGTACTTC
d_call: TRBD1; v_call: TRBV20-1; clone_size: -; j_call: TRBJ2-1; cdr3_aa: CSARDSNRGAHEQFF; cdr3_nt: TGCAGTGCTAGAGATTCGAACAGGGGGGCCCATGAGCAGTTCTTC
d_call: -; v_call: TRBV12-3/TRBV12-4; clone_size: many; j_call: TRBJ1-1; cdr3_aa: CASSVYPNTEAFF; cdr3_nt: TGTGCCAGCAGTGTCTACCCGAACACTGAAGCTTTCTTT
d_call: -; v_call: TRBV4-2; clone_size: -; j_call: TRBJ1-1; cdr3_aa: CASSQVSGGATVYGAFF; cdr3_nt: TGTGCCAGCAGCCAAGTGAGCGGGGGCGCGACCGTTTATGGAGCTTTCTTT
d_call: TRBD1; v_call: TRBV30; clone_size: many; j_call: TRBJ1-1; cdr3_aa: CAWSVWAGGTEAFF; cdr3_nt: TGTGCCTGGAGTGTATGGGCAGGGGGAACTGAAGCTTTCTTT
d_call: TRBD2; v_call: TRBV5-8; clone_size: many; j_call: TRBJ2-5; cdr3_aa: CASSSGLAGKIETQYF; cdr3_nt: TGTGCCAGCAGCTCAGGACTAGCGGGGAAGATCGAGACCCAGTACTTC
d_call: -; v_call: TRBV15; clone_size: few; j_call: TRBJ1-2; cdr3_aa: CATSREGLVGYTF; cdr3_nt: TGTGCCACCAGCAGAGAGGGGCTGGTTGGCTACACCTTC
d_call: TRBD1; v_call: TRBV15; clone_size: few; j_call: TRBJ2-7; cdr3_aa: CATSRALGTDYEQYF; cdr3_nt: TGTGCCACCAGCAGAGCCCTCGGGACAGACTACGAGCAGTACTTC
d_call: TRBD2; v_call: TRBV7-9; clone_size: -; j_call: TRBJ2-7; cdr3_aa: CASSLDSGGAAEQYF; cdr3_nt: TGTGCCAGCAGCTTAGACAGCGGGGGGGCAGCCGAGCAGTACTTC
d_call: -; v_call: TRBV6-1; clone_size: many; j_call: TRBJ1-2; cdr3_aa: CASSETGRGYTF; cdr3_nt: TGTGCCAGCAGTGAGACAGGCCGTGGCTACACCTTC
d_call: -; v_call: TRBV6-1; clone_size: few; j_call: TRBJ1-1; cdr3_aa: CASIPTPGTNREF; cdr3_nt: TGTGCCAGCATCCCGACACCAGGGACGAACAGGGAATTT
d_call: -; v_call: TRBV7-9; clone_size: -; j_call: TRBJ1-4; cdr3_aa: CASSFRSNEKLFF; cdr3_nt: TGTGCCAGCAGCTTCCGGAGTAATGAAAAACTGTTTTTT
d_call: -; v_call: TRBV7-8; clone_size: few; j_call: TRBJ1-5; cdr3_aa: CASSLTIPGVYGGNQPQHF; cdr3_nt: TGTGCCAGCAGCCTCACCATTCCCGGGGTATACGGGGGCAATCAGCCCCAGCATTTT
d_call: TRBD2; v_call: TRBV20-1; clone_size: many; j_call: TRBJ2-1; cdr3_aa: CSARDSLAVYNEQFF; cdr3_nt: TGCAGTGCTAGAGATTCACTAGCGGTCTACAATGAGCAGTTCTTC
d_call: -; v_call: TRBV4-1; clone_size: -; j_call: TRBJ2-7; cdr3_aa: CASSHWGRGPYEQYF; cdr3_nt: TGCGCCAGCAGCCATTGGGGGAGAGGGCCGTACGAGCAGTACTTC
d_call: -; v_call: TRBV28; clone_size: many; j_call: TRBJ2-2; cdr3_aa: CASSLVGRTGELFF; cdr3_nt: TGTGCCAGCAGTTTAGTGGGGCGGACCGGGGAGCTGTTTTTT
d_call: -; v_call: TRBV20-1; clone_size: few; j_call: TRBJ1-4; cdr3_aa: CSARDPGKLFF; cdr3_nt: TGCAGTGCTAGAGATCCCGGAAAACTGTTTTTT
d_call: TRBD1; v_call: TRBV2; clone_size: many; j_call: TRBJ1-1; cdr3_aa: CASSEQGGNTEAFF; cdr3_nt: TGCGCCAGCAGCGAACAGGGGGGTAACACTGAAGCTTTCTTT
d_call: -; v_call: TRBV7-6; clone_size: -; j_call: TRBJ2-5; cdr3_aa: CASSSWKAGAETQYF; cdr3_nt: TGTGCCAGCAGCTCCTGGAAGGCGGGGGCGGAGACCCAGTACTTC
d_call: TRBD1; v_call: TRBV10-3; clone_size: -; j_call: TRBJ2-2; cdr3_aa: CALSRTGNTGELFF; cdr3_nt: TGTGCCTTATCAAGGACAGGCAACACCGGGGAGCTGTTTTTT
d_call: TRBD1; v_call: TRBV2; clone_size: many; j_call: TRBJ2-2; cdr3_aa: CASRQGARDTGELFF; cdr3_nt: TGTGCCAGCAGGCAGGGGGCACGGGACACCGGGGAGCTGTTTTTT
d_call: -; v_call: TRBV5-1; clone_size: -; j_call: TRBJ1-4; cdr3_aa: CASSRDFGEKLFF; cdr3_nt: TGCGCCAGCAGTAGGGACTTCGGCGAAAAACTGTTTTTT
d_call: TRBD1; v_call: TRBV28; clone_size: many; j_call: TRBJ2-3; cdr3_aa: CASSPLTGAQYF; cdr3_nt: TGTGCCAGCAGTCCCTTGACAGGGGCGCAGTATTTT
d_call: TRBD1; v_call: TRBV5-4; clone_size: many; j_call: TRBJ2-5; cdr3_aa: CASSLPGTGEETQYF; cdr3_nt: TGTGCCAGCAGCTTACCCGGGACAGGGGAAGAGACCCAGTACTTC
d_call: -; v_call: TRBV20-1; clone_size: many; j_call: TRBJ1-5; cdr3_aa: CSANRVSGNRPQHF; cdr3_nt: TGCAGTGCCAACCGAGTGAGCGGCAATCGGCCCCAGCATTTT
d_call: -; v_call: TRBV12-3/TRBV12-4; clone_size: many; j_call: TRBJ1-1; cdr3_aa: CASKLGHQNTEAFF; cdr3_nt: TGTGCCAGCAAACTGGGACACCAAAACACTGAAGCTTTCTTT
d_call: TRBD2; v_call: TRBV12-5; clone_size: many; j_call: TRBJ2-1; cdr3_aa: CASARGGLDTHNEQFF; cdr3_nt: TGTGCTAGTGCCCGAGGAGGACTAGACACCCACAATGAGCAGTTCTTC
d_call: -; v_call: TRBV28; clone_size: many; j_call: TRBJ2-7; cdr3_aa: CASSNHGGLLPYEQYF; cdr3_nt: TGTGCCAGCAGTAATCATGGGGGGCTCCTTCCCTACGAGCAGTACTTC
d_call: -; v_call: TRBV10-3; clone_size: few; j_call: TRBJ1-1; cdr3_aa: CAIRQEREAFF; cdr3_nt: TGTGCCATCAGACAAGAACGTGAAGCTTTCTTT
d_call: -; v_call: TRBV12-3/TRBV12-4; clone_size: many; j_call: TRBJ1-5; cdr3_aa: CASGASRDDQPQHF; cdr3_nt: TGTGCCAGCGGGGCCTCCAGGGATGATCAGCCCCAGCATTTT
d_call: TRBD1; v_call: TRBV20-1; clone_size: -; j_call: TRBJ2-2; cdr3_aa: CSARAGTGKAGELFF; cdr3_nt: TGCAGTGCTAGAGCCGGGACAGGGAAGGCCGGGGAGCTGTTTTTT
d_call: -; v_call: TRBV7-2; clone_size: many; j_call: TRBJ1-5; cdr3_aa: CASSSREASSSDQPQHF; cdr3_nt: TGTGCCAGCAGCTCCCGCGAGGCTTCTTCCTCCGATCAGCCCCAGCATTTT
d_call: TRBD2; v_call: TRBV5-4; clone_size: -; j_call: TRBJ2-1; cdr3_aa: CASREGIAGGPWNEQFF; cdr3_nt: TGTGCCAGCAGGGAGGGGATAGCGGGGGGGCCGTGGAATGAGCAGTTCTTC
d_call: TRBD2; v_call: TRBV2; clone_size: many; j_call: TRBJ2-1; cdr3_aa: CASSEGAGGTLSYNEQFF; cdr3_nt: TGTGCCAGCAGTGAGGGAGCGGGGGGGACCCTTTCCTACAATGAGCAGTTCTTC
d_call: -; v_call: TRBV12-3/TRBV12-4; clone_size: many; j_call: TRBJ2-7; cdr3_aa: CASRDDRSYEQYF; cdr3_nt: TGTGCCAGCAGAGACGACAGATCCTACGAGCAGTACTTC
d_call: -; v_call: TRBV20-1; clone_size: many; j_call: TRBJ2-7; cdr3_aa: CSASTVPTNEQYF; cdr3_nt: TGCAGTGCTAGTACGGTCCCCACGAACGAGCAGTACTTC